This T cell receptor beta chain stems from a study of CD8 T cells in Susac syndrome. RNA totalling about 0.45 to 1 ug underwent reverse transcription with random hexamers. TCRdb used MiXCR to reprocess the immunoSEQ multiplex PCR reads, holding one entry per CDR3 protein. The data contain roughly 150,000 distinct CDR3 sequences, almost 96% of them singletons. CD8+ and CD4+ blood T cells underwent TCR beta sequencing. This CDR3 contains 12 residues. Germline CDR1 is MGHRA and CDR2 is YSYEKL. V was trimmed by 1 base and J by 7 bases, leaving 7 bases between them. This TCR was sampled from a human donor with Susac syndrome. Sequencing was performed on CD4+ T cells from PBMCs. This chain connects TRBV4-1 to TRBJ1-2; weak D call: TRBD1 (5 bases). The CDR3 DNA is TGCGCCAGCAGCCAAGTAGGGGTTGGCTACACCTTC. Translation: CASSQVGVGYTF.